This T cell receptor beta chain derives from a study of response to subunit inactivated influenza vaccine. TCRdb used MiXCR to reprocess the RT-PCR reads, holding one entry per CDR3 protein. The sample shows hundreds of thousands of distinct CDR3 sequences, approximately 10% of them seen only once. The V end was cut by 1 base, the J end by 4 bases, with 6 bases between. The CDR3 has 13 amino acids. Germline CDR1 is SGHTA and CDR2 is FQGNSA. These data were likewise used in another study, on T cells expressing NK-cell markers. That source reports: For TCR beta, cDNA was produced by 5'RACE template switching with UMIs. There were several donors in whom these clonotypes also led the CD3+CD56-NKG2C+ fraction.

The sample in question was PBMCs from blood, obtained on the day of vaccination. This chain joins TRBV7-2 and TRBJ2-3; possible D gene TRBD1, 5 bases. This sequence originates from a man in his fifties or sixties who received an inactivated influenza vaccine. CDR3 protein: CASSLVRADTQYF. The DNA of the CDR3 is TGTGCCAGCAGCTTAGTCAGGGCAGATACGCAGTATTTT.